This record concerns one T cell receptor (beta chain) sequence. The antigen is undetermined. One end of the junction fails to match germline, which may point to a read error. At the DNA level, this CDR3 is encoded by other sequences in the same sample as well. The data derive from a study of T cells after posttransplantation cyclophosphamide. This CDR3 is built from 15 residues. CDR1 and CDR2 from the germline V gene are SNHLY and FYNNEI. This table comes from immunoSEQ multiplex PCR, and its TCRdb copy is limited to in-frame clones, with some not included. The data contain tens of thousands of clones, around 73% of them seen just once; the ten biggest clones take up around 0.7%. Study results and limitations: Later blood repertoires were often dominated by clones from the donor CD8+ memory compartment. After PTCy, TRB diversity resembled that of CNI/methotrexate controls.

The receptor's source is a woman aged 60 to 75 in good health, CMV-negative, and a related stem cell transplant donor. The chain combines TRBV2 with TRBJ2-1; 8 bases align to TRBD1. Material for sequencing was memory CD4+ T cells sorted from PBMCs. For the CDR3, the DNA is TGTGCCAGCAGTGACCGGCAGGGGGCCTACAACGAGCAGTTCTTC. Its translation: CASSDRQGAYNEQFF.